These 15 T cell receptor beta chains share one sample of origin, sequenced in a study of T cell repertoires in ileal Crohn's disease. The protocol was immunoSEQ multiplex PCR, while the TCRdb copy is restricted to in-frame clones and leaves out a portion. The table records 5,300 or so clones, about three quarters of them present only once. Indicated time point: proximal margin of the surgical specimen (macroscopically non-inflamed). Sample: ileal tissue. The receptors here all came from an adult with Crohn's disease.

This clone was seen just once. The gene calls are TRBV28 and TRBJ2-3; D remains ambiguous. The CDR3 spans 13 residues. Trimming took off 10 bases at V and 2 bases at J, with 13 bases between the two ends. Germline CDR1 is MDHEN and CDR2 is SYDVKM. The CDR3 protein is CATTFGVTDTQYF. The CDR3 DNA sequence: TGTGCCACGACTTTTGGGGTCACAGATACGCAGTATTTT.

The chain combines TRBV5-5 with TRBJ2-7, with D tentatively TRBD2 (6 bases). V lost 4 bases, J lost 0 bases, and 14 bases lay in between. This CDR3 contains 15 residues. Germline CDR1 and CDR2: SGHKS and YYEKEE (reference sequence). DNA of the CDR3: TGTGCCAGCAGCCAAGGGACTGCCCCCTCCTACGAGCAGTACTTC. Translated: CASSQGTAPSYEQYF.

V and J are TRBV28 and TRBJ2-5, with D unresolved. The CDR3 has 10 residues. Germline V gives CDR1 MDHEN, CDR2 SYDVKM. The V gene lost 5 bases and the J gene lost 8 bases, with 6 bases spanning the gap. The CDR3 bases are TGTGCCAGCAGTCGGCAAACCCAGTACTTC. The encoded protein is CASSRQTQYF.

CDR3 region: CASSAYSGETQYF. The CDR3 DNA reads TGTGCCAGCAGCGCATACAGCGGGGAGACCCAGTACTTC. This chain connects TRBV9 to TRBJ2-5, with D possibly being TRBD2 (6 bases). CDR1 is SGDLS and CDR2 is YYNGEE in the germline V gene. Trimming shortened V by 3 bases and J by 5 bases, and 11 bases separated the two germline ends. This CDR3 region has 13 residues.

The genes are TRBV5-1 and TRBJ1-2; perhaps TRBD1 as D (5 bases). There are 12 residues in the CDR3. Trimming shortened V by 4 bases and J by 9 bases, and 13 bases separated the two germline ends. The germline V gene has CDR1 SGHRS and CDR2 YFSETQ. The CDR3 DNA follows: TGCGCCAGCAGCCGGGACTGGGATAGCTACACCTTC. Translated, it gives CASSRDWDSYTF.

The genes are TRBV28 and TRBJ2-5, with no clear D. Between the trimmed V and J ends, which lost 5 bases and 1 base, there was a span of 11 bases. The CDR3 is 14 residues long. Germline V gives CDR1 MDHEN, CDR2 SYDVKM. The CDR3, as DNA: TGTGCCAGCAGTCCTCAGGAGCTCCAAGAGACCCAGTACTTC. The encoded protein is CASSPQELQETQYF.

This sequence joins TRBV11-2 and TRBJ2-3, with a tentative D call TRBD2 (5 bases). V was pared by 1 base and J by 1 base, with 6 bases between. This CDR3 is built from 14 residues. The germline CDR1 and CDR2 sequences are SGHAT and FQNNGV. CDR3 amino acids: CASSLVGGTDTQYF. For the CDR3, the DNA is TGTGCCAGCAGCTTAGTCGGGGGCACAGATACGCAGTATTTT. The variable domain in full, with the rest retrieved from reference TRBV11-2 and TRBJ2-3, is EAGVAQSPRYKIIEKRQSVAFWCNPISGHATLYWYQQILGQGPKLLIQFQNNGVVDDSQLPKDRFSAERLKGVDSTLKIQPAKLEDSAVYLCASSLVGGTDTQYFGPGTRLTVL.

This chain links TRBV11-3 with TRBJ2-3; D gene uncertain. CDR1 and CDR2 (germline): SGHNT, YENEEA. V was trimmed by 1 base and J by 2 bases, leaving 7 bases between them. This CDR3 contains 14 residues. The CDR3 sequence: CASSLGAATDTQYF. CDR3 coding DNA: TGTGCCAGCAGCTTAGGGGCGGCCACAGATACGCAGTATTTT.

By sample fraction, this clone is hyperexpanded. The CDR3 nucleotides are TGTGCCAGTACTTGGGTGGTTAGCGGCGAGCAGTTCTTC. Translated, it gives CASTWVVSGEQFF. The chain is built from TRBV19 and TRBJ2-1; D may be TRBD2 (6 bases). V was trimmed by 7 bases and J by 10 bases, leaving 17 bases between them. The CDR3 sequence is 13 residues long. Germline V CDR1 and CDR2: LNHDA, SQIVND (reference sequence).

The chain links TRBV7-2 to TRBJ2-1; TRBD2 matches 8 bases. The length of the CDR3 is 15 residues. V lost 7 bases, J lost 4 bases, and 9 bases stayed unmatched. From germline, CDR1 is SGHTA and CDR2 FQGNSA. This CDR3 reads CASTIGGGTYNEQFF. The CDR3, as DNA: TGTGCCAGCACTATCGGGGGGGGAACGTACAATGAGCAGTTCTTC.

J is TRBJ2-5 and V is TRBV18, with a weak D call TRBD1 (5 bases). Germline V CDR1 and CDR2: KGHSH, LQKENI. This CDR3 comprises 12 residues. Deletions cut 3 bases from V and 4 bases from J, with 6 bases between. CDR3 DNA sequence: TGTGCCAGCTCACCCCAGGGAGAGACCCAGTACTTC. This encodes CASSPQGETQYF.

The chain uses TRBV30 and TRBJ1-2; 8 bases agree with TRBD1. V lost 3 bases, J lost 4 bases, and 13 bases stayed unmatched. CDR1 GTSNPN and CDR2 SVGIG come from the germline V gene (reference sequence). This CDR3 has 16 residues. The CDR3 loop is CAWRPPGVGQGYGYTF. The DNA of the CDR3 is TGTGCCTGGAGACCTCCTGGGGTCGGACAGGGCTATGGCTACACCTTC.

The chain carries TRBV18 and TRBJ1-1; D is possibly TRBD1 (6 bases). The CDR3 has 14 amino acids. Germline CDR1 KGHSH, CDR2 LQKENI. Trimming cost V 6 bases and J 0 bases, with 11 bases left between them. DNA of the CDR3: TGTGCCAGCTCCCTACAGGGCCTGAACACTGAAGCTTTCTTT. Its protein product is CASSLQGLNTEAFF.

V usage is TRBV23-1 and J usage is TRBJ1-5, with a possible D match to TRBD1 (6 bases). TRBV23-1 is flagged as an ORF with uncertain function. The V gene lost 11 bases and the J gene lost 5 bases, with 31 bases spanning the gap. This CDR3 has 18 residues. Written as DNA, the CDR3 is TGCGCCGGCGCAAGATACGTACTCGCGGGGGCGATGCATCAGCCCCAGCATTTT. This encodes CAGARYVLAGAMHQPQHF.

V gene TRBV25-1 combines with J gene TRBJ2-3, with 11 nucleotides matching TRBD2. Germline V lookup: CDR1 MGHDK, CDR2 SYGVNS. CDR3 length: 17 amino acids. The ends lost 3 bases at V and 2 bases at J; junction bases unmatched: 7. The DNA of the CDR3 is TGTGCCAGCAGTGATACGTTACTAGCGGGAGCCACAGATACGCAGTATTTT. As protein: CASSDTLLAGATDTQYF.